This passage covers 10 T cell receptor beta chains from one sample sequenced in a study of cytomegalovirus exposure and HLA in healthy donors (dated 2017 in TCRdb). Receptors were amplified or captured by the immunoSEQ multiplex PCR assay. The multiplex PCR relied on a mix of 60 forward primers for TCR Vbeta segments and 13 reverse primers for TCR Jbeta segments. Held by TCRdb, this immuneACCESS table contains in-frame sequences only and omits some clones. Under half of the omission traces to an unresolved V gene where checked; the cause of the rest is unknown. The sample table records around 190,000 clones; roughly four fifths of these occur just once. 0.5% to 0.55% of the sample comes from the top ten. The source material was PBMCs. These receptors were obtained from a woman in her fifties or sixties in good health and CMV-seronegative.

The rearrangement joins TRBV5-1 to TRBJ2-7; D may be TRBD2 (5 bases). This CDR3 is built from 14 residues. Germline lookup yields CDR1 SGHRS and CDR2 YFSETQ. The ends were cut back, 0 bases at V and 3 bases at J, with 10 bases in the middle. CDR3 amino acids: CASSLDERSYEQYF. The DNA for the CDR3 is TGCGCCAGCAGCTTGGACGAGCGGAGCTACGAGCAGTACTTC.

The CDR3: CASSYGGFTDTQYF. CDR3 coding DNA: TGTGCCAGCAGTTATGGGGGGTTCACAGATACGCAGTATTTT. The chain recombines TRBV6-5 with TRBJ2-3, with D maybe TRBD2 (6 bases). The CDR3 covers 14 residues. Germline loops: CDR1 MNHEY, CDR2 SVGAGI. V lost 3 bases and J lost 2, with 9 bases in between.

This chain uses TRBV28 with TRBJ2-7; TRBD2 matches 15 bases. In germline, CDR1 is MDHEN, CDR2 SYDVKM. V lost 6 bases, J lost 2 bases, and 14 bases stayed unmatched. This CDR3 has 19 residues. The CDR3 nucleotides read TGTGCCAGCAGATACACCCAAGGACTAGCGGGAGGGTTCGCCTACGAGCAGTACTTC. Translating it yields CASRYTQGLAGGFAYEQYF.

CDR3 sequence: CASSSGASGLVYNEQFF. Here the CDR3 DNA reads TGTGCCAGCAGCTCTGGAGCTAGCGGGCTAGTTTACAATGAGCAGTTCTTC. V is TRBV7-9 and J is TRBJ2-1; TRBD2 matches 8 bases. There are 17 residues in the CDR3. Per the germline V gene, CDR1 is SEHNR and CDR2 is FQNEAQ (reference sequence). After removal of 4 bases from V and 4 bases from J, the junction contained 12 bases not matched to a gene.

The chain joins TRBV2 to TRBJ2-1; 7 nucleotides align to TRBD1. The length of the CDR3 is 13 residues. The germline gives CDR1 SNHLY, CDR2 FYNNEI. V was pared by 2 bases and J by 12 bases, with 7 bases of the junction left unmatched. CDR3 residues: CASSELDRAVQFF. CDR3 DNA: TGTGCCAGCAGTGAACTTGACAGGGCAGTGCAGTTCTTC.

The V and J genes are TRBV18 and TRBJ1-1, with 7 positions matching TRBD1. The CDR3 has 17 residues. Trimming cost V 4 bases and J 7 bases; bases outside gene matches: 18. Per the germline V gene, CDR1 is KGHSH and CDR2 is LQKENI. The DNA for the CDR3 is TGTGCCAGCTCACTCTTAGCCCGTGGGGACAGAAAATTTGAAGCTTTCTTT. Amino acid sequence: CASSLLARGDRKFEAFF.

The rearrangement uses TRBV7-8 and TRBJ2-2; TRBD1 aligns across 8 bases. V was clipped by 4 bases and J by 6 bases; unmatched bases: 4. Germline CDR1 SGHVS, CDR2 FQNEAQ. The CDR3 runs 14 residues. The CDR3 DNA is TGTGCCAGCAGCTCCCGACAGGGGCCCGGGGAGCTGTTTTTT. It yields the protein CASSSRQGPGELFF.

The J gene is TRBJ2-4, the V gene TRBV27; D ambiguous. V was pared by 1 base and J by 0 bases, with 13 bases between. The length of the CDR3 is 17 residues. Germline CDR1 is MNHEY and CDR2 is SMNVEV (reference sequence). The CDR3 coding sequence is TGTGCCAGCAGTTTATACCCCTCGGTACTAGCCAAAAACATTCAGTACTTC. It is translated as CASSLYPSVLAKNIQYF.

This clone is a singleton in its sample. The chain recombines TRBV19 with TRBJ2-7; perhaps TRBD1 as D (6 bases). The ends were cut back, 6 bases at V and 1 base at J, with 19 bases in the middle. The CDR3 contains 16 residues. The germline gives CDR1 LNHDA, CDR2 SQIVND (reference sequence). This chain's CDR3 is CASSRTTGSTSYEQYF. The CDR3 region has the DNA TGTGCCAGTAGCCGAACGACAGGATCGACATCCTACGAGCAGTACTTC.

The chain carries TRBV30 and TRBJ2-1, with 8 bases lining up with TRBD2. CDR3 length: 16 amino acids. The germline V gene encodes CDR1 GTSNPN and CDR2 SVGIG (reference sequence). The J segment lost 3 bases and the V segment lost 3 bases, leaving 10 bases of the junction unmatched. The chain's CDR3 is CAWRPFPAGVYNEQFF. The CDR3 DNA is TGTGCCTGGAGGCCTTTTCCAGCGGGAGTCTACAATGAGCAGTTCTTC.